The table lists the clone carrying this TCR beta chain with a count of one. V shed 6 bases and J 5 bases; nucleotides not matched to a gene: 4. CDR3 length: 13 residues. The germline gives CDR1 MGHDK, CDR2 SYGVNS. Measured with immunoSEQ multiplex PCR; TCRdb has only the in-frame clones, and not every one. The table shows some 150,000 clones, with 88% occurring only once. The data derive from a study of blood T cell repertoires in COVID-19. The chain uses TRBV25-1 and TRBJ1-5; 7 positions match TRBD1. The specimen was peripheral blood. The TCR originated in a man in his forties or fifties with active or convalescent COVID-19. Written as DNA, the CDR3 is TGTGCCAGCAGCCGGGACAGCTATCAGCCCCAGCATTTT. Encoded protein: CASSRDSYQPQHF.